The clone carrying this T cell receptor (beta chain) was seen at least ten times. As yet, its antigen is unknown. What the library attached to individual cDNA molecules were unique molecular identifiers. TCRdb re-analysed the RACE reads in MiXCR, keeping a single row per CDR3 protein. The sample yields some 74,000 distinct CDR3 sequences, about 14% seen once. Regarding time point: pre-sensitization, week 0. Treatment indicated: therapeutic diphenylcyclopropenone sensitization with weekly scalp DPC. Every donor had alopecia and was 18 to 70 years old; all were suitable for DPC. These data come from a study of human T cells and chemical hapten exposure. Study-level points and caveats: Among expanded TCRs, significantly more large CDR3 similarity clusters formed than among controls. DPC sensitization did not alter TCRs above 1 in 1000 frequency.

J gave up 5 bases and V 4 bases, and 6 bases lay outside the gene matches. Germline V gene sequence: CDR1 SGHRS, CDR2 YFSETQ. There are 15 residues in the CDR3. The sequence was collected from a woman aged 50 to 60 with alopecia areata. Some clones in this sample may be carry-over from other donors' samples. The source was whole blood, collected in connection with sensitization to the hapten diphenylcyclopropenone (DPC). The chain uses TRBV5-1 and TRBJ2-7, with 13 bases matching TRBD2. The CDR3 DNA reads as TGCGCCAGCAGCCCCGGGACTAGCGGGACCCACGAGCAGTACTTC. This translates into CASSPGTSGTHEQYF.